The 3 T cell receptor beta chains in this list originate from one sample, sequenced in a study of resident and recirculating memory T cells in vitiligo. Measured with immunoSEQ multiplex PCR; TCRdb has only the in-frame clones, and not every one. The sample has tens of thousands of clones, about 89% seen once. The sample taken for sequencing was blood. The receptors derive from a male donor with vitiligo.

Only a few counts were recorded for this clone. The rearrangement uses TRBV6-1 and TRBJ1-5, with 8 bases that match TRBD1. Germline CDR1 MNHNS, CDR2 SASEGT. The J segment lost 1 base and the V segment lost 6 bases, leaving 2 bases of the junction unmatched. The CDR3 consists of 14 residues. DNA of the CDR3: TGTGCCAGCAGGGACAGGGTAAGCAATCAGCCCCAGCATTTT. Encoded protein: CASRDRVSNQPQHF.

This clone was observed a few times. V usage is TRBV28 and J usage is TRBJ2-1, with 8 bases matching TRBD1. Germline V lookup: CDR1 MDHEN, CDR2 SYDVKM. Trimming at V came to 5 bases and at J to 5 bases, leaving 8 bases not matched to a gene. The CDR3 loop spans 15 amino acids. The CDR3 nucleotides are TGTGCCAGCAGTCCGCCCCGCAGGGGGCACAATGAGCAGTTCTTC. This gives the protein CASSPPRRGHNEQFF.

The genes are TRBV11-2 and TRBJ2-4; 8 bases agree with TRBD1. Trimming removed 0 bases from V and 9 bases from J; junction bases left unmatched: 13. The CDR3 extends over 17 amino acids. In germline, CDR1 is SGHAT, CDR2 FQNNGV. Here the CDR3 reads CASSLEATGDPGGIQYF. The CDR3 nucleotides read TGTGCCAGCAGCTTAGAAGCGACAGGGGACCCAGGTGGCATTCAGTACTTC.